What follows are 26 T cell receptor beta chains derived from one specimen sequenced in a study of T cells expressing NK-cell markers. TCRdb re-called the 5' RACE reads; every CDR3 protein appears as one record, without DNA. This sample lists about 170,000 distinct CDR3 sequences; its ten largest clones have about 19%. The material sequenced was blood T cells: a sorted CD56 or NKG2C T cell subset, CD4+ or CD8+ T cells, or bulk PBMC T cells (not recorded which). The receptors stem from a man aged 18 to 69 in good health.

The V call is TRBV7-9, the J call TRBJ1-1. CDR3 size: 12 residues. In germline, CDR1 is SEHNR, CDR2 FQNEAQ (reference sequence). CDR3: CASSAGYTEAFF.

The chain is built from TRBV9 and TRBJ2-5; the D gene TCRdb calls, TRBD2, cannot be checked with no DNA. This CDR3 region has 15 residues. CDR1 is SGDLS, CDR2 YYNGEE, per germline. The CDR3: CASSPWWGLQETQYF.

The chain employs TRBV2 and TRBJ2-3; the D call from TCRdb, TRBD2, cannot be confirmed without DNA. The length of the CDR3 is 17 residues. Germline V lookup: CDR1 SNHLY, CDR2 FYNNEI. CDR3 loop: CARDLSEGLSHTDTQYF.

Here the CDR3 reads CAGRGRQETQYF. This chain joins TRBV2 and TRBJ2-5. Per germline, CDR1 SNHLY and CDR2 FYNNEI. This CDR3 has 12 residues.

This sequence joins TRBV5-5 and TRBJ1-2. Germline values: CDR1 SGHKS, CDR2 YYEKEE (reference sequence). CDR3 length: 13 residues. The chain's CDR3 is CASSIHPNYGYTF.

The chain is built from TRBV19 and TRBJ2-1. The CDR3 has 15 residues. Germline V gene lookup returns CDR1 LNHDA and CDR2 SQIVND (reference sequence). CDR3 in amino acids: CASSFSISSYNEQFF.

V gene TRBV12-3 or TRBV12-4 combines with J gene TRBJ1-2; TCRdb designates TRBD1, a call that cannot be tested without DNA. The CDR3 is 14 amino acids. The CDR3 region is CASSTGTGAGSYTF.

The V and J genes are TRBV28 and TRBJ2-7; TCRdb calls TRBD1, which cannot be checked without DNA. The CDR3 is made up of 12 amino acids. Germline CDR1 reads MDHEN; CDR2 reads SYDVKM. CDR3 loop: CASSRQGGEQYF. The full variable domain, with the rest looked up from reference TRBV28 and TRBJ2-7, is DVKVTQSSRYLVKRTGEKVFLECVQDMDHENMFWYRQDPGLGLRLIYFSYDVKMKEKGDIPEGYSVSREKKERFSLILESASTNQTSMYLCASSRQGGEQYFGPGTRLTVT.

The V gene is TRBV12-3 or TRBV12-4, the J gene TRBJ1-1. The CDR3 is 12 amino acids. CDR3 sequence reads: CASTDGETEAFF.

The chain has TRBV24-1 and TRBJ1-5; checking the TCRdb D call of TRBD1 is not possible without DNA. This CDR3 contains 14 residues. Germline values: CDR1 KGHDR, CDR2 SFDVKD. Here the CDR3 reads CATSVSGANQPQHF.

J is TRBJ1-2 and V is TRBV6-5. Per germline, CDR1 MNHEY and CDR2 SVGAGI. The CDR3 loop spans 14 amino acids. The CDR3 protein is CASSYSLLNYGYTF.

The chain combines TRBV27 with TRBJ2-1; TCRdb's assignment of TRBD2 cannot be checked, as there is no DNA. Per the germline V gene, CDR1 is MNHEY and CDR2 is SMNVEV (reference sequence). The CDR3 has 15 amino acids. The CDR3 protein is CASSLGSPAYNEQFF.

CDR3 in amino acids: CATRDRGEDTQYF. This rearrangement joins TRBV15 to TRBJ2-3; absent DNA, TCRdb's TRBD1 call cannot be checked. The CDR3 consists of 13 residues. In germline, CDR1 is LNHNV, CDR2 YYDKDF (reference sequence).

The V call is TRBV6-1, the J call TRBJ2-7; TCRdb returns TRBD2, unconfirmable since there is no DNA. The CDR3 is 15 amino acids. Germline V gene lookup returns CDR1 MNHNS and CDR2 SASEGT. CDR3 in amino acids: CASTPTRDGSYEQYF.

The genes are TRBV9 and TRBJ2-3; TCRdb's D call, TRBD2, is unchecked because there is no DNA. The germline gives CDR1 SGDLS, CDR2 YYNGEE. This CDR3 spans 17 amino acids. This CDR3 reads CASSVGASWTSTDTQYF.

The chain employs TRBV5-6 and TRBJ2-7; TCRdb outputs TRBD2, but without DNA this stays unchecked. This CDR3 is 16 amino acids long. The germline V gene has CDR1 SGHDT and CDR2 YYEEEE. The CDR3 here is CASSSTSGGAGGEQYF.

The chain is built from TRBV3-1 and TRBJ1-2. The germline V gene has CDR1 LGHDT and CDR2 YNNKEL (reference sequence). This CDR3 spans 13 amino acids. The CDR3 here is CASSQERSYGYTF. Full variable domain (rest looked up from reference TRBV3-1 and TRBJ1-2): DTAVSQTPKYLVTQMGNDKSIKCEQNLGHDTMYWYKQDSKKFLKIMFSYNNKELIINETVPNRFSPKSPDKAHLNLHINSLELGDSAVYFCASSQERSYGYTFGSGTRLTVV.

This rearrangement joins TRBV19 to TRBJ2-7. This CDR3 is built from 15 residues. Germline V gene sequence: CDR1 LNHDA, CDR2 SQIVND (reference sequence). CDR3 residues: CASSIDGEYTYEQYF.

The chain joins TRBV27 to TRBJ2-7. The CDR3 is 12 amino acids. Germline V CDR1 and CDR2: MNHEY, SMNVEV (reference sequence). The CDR3 reads CASRDSSYEQYF.

V is TRBV12-3 or TRBV12-4 and J is TRBJ2-5. The CDR3 spans 13 residues. This CDR3 is CASSPIEKETQYF.

The chain uses TRBV15 and TRBJ2-1. The CDR3 spans 15 residues. Germline lookup yields CDR1 LNHNV and CDR2 YYDKDF (reference sequence). CDR3 in amino acids: CATSRDIRPYNEQFF.

The CDR3 reads CASSLRATGSLWEQYF. The V gene is TRBV7-8, the J gene TRBJ2-7. The CDR3 is 16 amino acids. Germline V gives CDR1 SGHVS, CDR2 FQNEAQ. The full variable domain, rest sourced from reference TRBV7-8 and TRBJ2-7, is GAGVSQSPRYKVAKRGQDVALRCDPISGHVSLFWYQQALGQGPEFLTYFQNEAQLDKSGLPSDRFFAERPEGSVSTLKIQRTQQEDSAVYLCASSLRATGSLWEQYFGPGTRLTVT.

The genes are TRBV2 and TRBJ2-7; lacking DNA, the TRBD1 call made by TCRdb goes unchecked. Per germline, CDR1 SNHLY and CDR2 FYNNEI. The length of the CDR3 is 16 residues. The CDR3 spells CASSEARRGQGYEQYF.

The CDR3 loop reads CAISEGDRRSYEQYF. J is TRBJ2-7 and V is TRBV10-3; checking the TCRdb D call of TRBD1 is not possible without DNA. The CDR3 sequence is 15 residues long. The V gene's germline CDR1 is ENHRY and CDR2 SYGVKD.

V gene TRBV15 combines with J gene TRBJ1-5. The CDR3 consists of 17 residues. Per the germline V gene, CDR1 is LNHNV and CDR2 is YYDKDF (reference sequence). CDR3 amino acids: CATSEEGTDRNNQPQHF.

This CDR3 is CASSPSPDTIYF. J is TRBJ1-3 and V is TRBV5-1. Germline CDR1 SGHRS, CDR2 YFSETQ. CDR3 length: 12 residues.